This TCR beta chain comes out of a study of blood T cell repertoires in COVID-19. On the study more broadly: The United States, Italy and Spain supplied acute and convalescent COVID-19 samples. Sample material is recorded as cDNA or gDNA derived from T cells, B-cell-depleted T cells, or PBMCs.

Germline V gene lookup returns CDR1 SNHLY and CDR2 FYNNEI. The ends lost 5 bases at V and 10 bases at J; junction bases unmatched: 10. The CDR3 loop spans 13 amino acids. In the original processing: For nucleated cells, counts were estimated from reference gene primer amplification. Assay: immunoSEQ multiplex PCR; the TCRdb copy retains only in-frame clones and omits some. The V and J calls and clone size come from that table; D and trimming were worked out from the DNA. Of approximately 240,000 clones in the sample, 65% to 80% were seen once. Sequenced material: peripheral blood. This rearrangement joins TRBV2 to TRBJ1-2; 7 bases match TRBD1. This receptor was identified in a woman between 35 and 50 years old with active or convalescent COVID-19. Written as DNA, the CDR3 is TGTGCCAGCAGTAGGGACAGCCTGATCGACTACACCTTC. Protein sequence: CASSRDSLIDYTF.